The T cell receptor (beta chain) described here comes from a study of cytomegalovirus exposure and HLA in healthy donors. Study-level points and caveats: For most TCR sequences rarity was the rule, although some public TCRs occurred in many donors.

CDR3 length equals 11 residues. Germline CDR1 reads MDHEN; CDR2 reads SYDVKM. Trimming removed 7 bases from V and 3 bases from J, with 7 bases in between. Primers included in the PCR were 60 Vbeta and 13 Jbeta primers. The protocol was immunoSEQ multiplex PCR, while the TCRdb copy is restricted to in-frame clones and leaves out a portion. The table includes under 200,000 clones, roughly nine tenths detected once. Notes on this clone: What it binds is not known.

V is TRBV28 and J is TRBJ2-7, with a weak D call TRBD1 (5 bases). Sequenced material: PBMCs. This clonotype was obtained from a boy aged 2 to 9 in good health and CMV-seronegative. In nucleotides, the CDR3 is TGTGCCAGCACCAGGGACTACGAGCAGTACTTC. This encodes CASTRDYEQYF.